The entry that follows covers one T cell receptor beta chain sequence. The antigen is unknown. These data are taken from a study of cytomegalovirus exposure and HLA in healthy donors. General study findings and limits: The study had only CMV serostatus as immune exposure information. Judged likely to be a sequencing artifact was a cluster of highly shared sequence variants. Per a later analysis, HLA-associated TCR beta chains showed more clonal expansion than other, equally common TCR beta chains.

Primers: 60 Vbeta forward and 13 Jbeta reverse. Only in-frame clones appear in the TCRdb table, and some are missing; sequencing was by immunoSEQ multiplex PCR. The sample includes 150,000 to 200,000 clones, more than 65% of them seen just once. Per germline, CDR1 MNHNS and CDR2 SASEGT. Trimming removed 6 bases from V and 2 bases from J, with 14 bases in between. This CDR3 spans 14 amino acids. The sample was PBMCs. The source of this sequence is a man aged 50-60 years in good health and CMV-seronegative. The rearrangement links TRBV6-1 to TRBJ2-7, with D possibly matching TRBD1 (6 bases). This CDR3 is CASSANRVPYEQYF. The CDR3 nucleotides are TGTGCCAGCAGCGCCAACAGGGTTCCCTACGAGCAGTACTTC.